Shown below are 9 T cell receptor beta chains from a single sample sequenced in a study of STAT5B mutations in CD4+ large granular lymphocyte leukemia. TCRdb's copy holds only in-frame clones and misses some; the assay was immunoSEQ multiplex PCR. The data show approximately 32,000 clones, 70% to 90% seen once. Sequencing was performed on CD4+ T cells from blood buffy coats. Receptor source: a human donor in good health.

The CDR3 nucleotides are TGCGCCAGCAGCTTGGATTCAGCTAACTATGGCTACACCTTC. Protein: CASSLDSANYGYTF. The rearrangement links TRBV5-1 to TRBJ1-2; no clear D. Germline loops: CDR1 SGHRS, CDR2 YFSETQ. The CDR3 loop spans 14 amino acids. Trimming removed 0 bases at V and 0 bases at J, with 6 bases between.

This clone appeared once. The CDR3, as DNA: TGTGCCAGCAGTGAAGCGGGGAAGCAGTTCTTC. Encoded protein: CASSEAGKQFF. The rearrangement uses TRBV28 and TRBJ2-1, with 7 bases fitting TRBD2. V dropped 5 bases and J dropped 11; count of bases not matched to a gene: 3. The CDR3 is 11 amino acids. In germline, CDR1 is MDHEN, CDR2 SYDVKM.

This clone was counted a few times. The rearrangement uses TRBV11-2 and TRBJ2-2; no clear D gene. The CDR3 length is 15 residues. Per germline, CDR1 SGHAT and CDR2 FQNNGV. The V end lost 5 bases, the J end lost 5 bases, and 15 bases lay between the germline ends. The CDR3 DNA reads as TGTGCCAGCAGCGCGCACTACCATGAGACCGGGGAGCTGTTTTTT. This encodes CASSAHYHETGELFF.

This clone was picked up one time. V usage is TRBV30 and J usage is TRBJ2-7; no definite D call. The germline V gene encodes CDR1 GTSNPN and CDR2 SVGIG (reference sequence). Deletions cut 1 base from V and 7 bases from J, with 8 bases between. The CDR3 runs 11 residues. The CDR3 DNA is TGTGCCTGGAGTGCCCCGCGGGAGCAGTACTTC. This encodes CAWSAPREQYF.

The chain carries TRBV5-6 and TRBJ2-4; 11 bases fit TRBD2. V shed 0 bases and J 7 bases; nucleotides not matched to a gene: 6. From germline, CDR1 is SGHDT and CDR2 YYEEEE. The CDR3 length is 16 residues. CDR3 in DNA: TGTGCCAGCAGCTTGGATACTAGCGGGAGTTGGAACATTCAGTACTTC. Translated: CASSLDTSGSWNIQYF.

The sample holds one count of this clone. The chain employs TRBV20-1 and TRBJ2-5, with no clear D. The ends were cut back, 8 bases at V and 4 bases at J, with 8 bases in the middle. The CDR3 extends over 10 amino acids. The germline V gene has CDR1 DFQATT and CDR2 SNEGSKA (reference sequence). The CDR3 nucleotides are TGCAGTTTCCTAGGAGAGACCCAGTACTTC. Residues: CSFLGETQYF.

This chain connects TRBV7-9 to TRBJ1-4, with no clear D. CDR3 size: 15 residues. Germline CDR1 reads SEHNR; CDR2 reads FQNEAQ (reference sequence). The germline V and J ends were trimmed by 0 bases and 8 bases, with 13 bases remaining between them. The DNA of the CDR3 is TGTGCCAGCAGCTTAGCCGGCAGGATGAGCGAAAAACTGTTTTTT. Amino acids: CASSLAGRMSEKLFF. The variable domain in full, with the rest retrieved from reference TRBV7-9 and TRBJ1-4, is DTGVSQNPRHKITKRGQNVTFRCDPISEHNRLYWYRQTLGQGPEFLTYFQNEAQLEKSRLLSDRFSAERPKGSFSTLEIQRTEQGDSAMYLCASSLAGRMSEKLFFGSGTQLSVL.

V and J are TRBV7-2 and TRBJ1-2; 7 nucleotides line up with TRBD1. The CDR3 is made up of 13 amino acids. Trimming removed 4 bases from V and 4 bases from J; junction bases left unmatched: 3. Germline-derived CDR1 and CDR2 are SGHTA and FQGNSA. The CDR3 loop is CASSSTGTYGYTF. CDR3 sequence (DNA): TGTGCCAGCAGCTCGACAGGGACCTATGGCTACACCTTC.

The chain uses TRBV7-6 and TRBJ2-3, with 14 bases identical to TRBD2. The germline V gene encodes CDR1 SGHVS and CDR2 FNYEAQ. The CDR3 contains 14 residues. The junction had 0 bases not matched to a gene; V was cut back by 1 base and J by 9 bases. CDR3 sequence reads: CASSLGTSGRTQYF. The CDR3 coding sequence is TGTGCCAGCAGCTTAGGGACTAGCGGGAGGACGCAGTATTTT.